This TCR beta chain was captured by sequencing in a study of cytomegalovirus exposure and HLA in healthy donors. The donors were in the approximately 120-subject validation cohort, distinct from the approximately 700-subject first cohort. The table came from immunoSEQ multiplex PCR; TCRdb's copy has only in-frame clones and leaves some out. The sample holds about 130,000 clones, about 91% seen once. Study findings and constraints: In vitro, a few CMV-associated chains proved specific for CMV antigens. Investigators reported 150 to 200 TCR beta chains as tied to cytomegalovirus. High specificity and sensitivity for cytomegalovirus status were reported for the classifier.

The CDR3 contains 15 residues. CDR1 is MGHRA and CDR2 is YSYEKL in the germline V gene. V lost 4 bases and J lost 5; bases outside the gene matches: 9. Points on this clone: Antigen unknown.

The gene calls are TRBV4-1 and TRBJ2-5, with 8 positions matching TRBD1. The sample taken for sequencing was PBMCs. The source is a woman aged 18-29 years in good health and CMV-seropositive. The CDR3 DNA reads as TGCGCCAGCAGCCCAATTTGGACAGGGTGGGAGACCCAGTACTTC. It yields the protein CASSPIWTGWETQYF.